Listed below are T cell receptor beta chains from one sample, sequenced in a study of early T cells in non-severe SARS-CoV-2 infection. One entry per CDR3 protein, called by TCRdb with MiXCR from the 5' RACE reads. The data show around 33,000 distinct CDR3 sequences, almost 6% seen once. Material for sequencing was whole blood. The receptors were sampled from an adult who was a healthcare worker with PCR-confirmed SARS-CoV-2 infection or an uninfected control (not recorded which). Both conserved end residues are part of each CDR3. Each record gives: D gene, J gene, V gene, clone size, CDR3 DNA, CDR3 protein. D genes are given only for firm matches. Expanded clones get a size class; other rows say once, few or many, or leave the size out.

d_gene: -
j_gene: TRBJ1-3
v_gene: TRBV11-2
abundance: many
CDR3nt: TGTGCCAACAGCTCCCCCCAGGGTACCATATATTTT
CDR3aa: CANSSPQGTIYF

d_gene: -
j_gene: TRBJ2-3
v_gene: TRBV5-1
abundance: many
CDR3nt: TGCGCCAGCAGCAGGGGGACTTTTAGCACAGATACGCAGTATTTT
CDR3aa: CASSRGTFSTDTQYF

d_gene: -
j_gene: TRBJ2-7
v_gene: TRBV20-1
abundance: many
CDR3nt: TGCAGTGCAGAGGACGGGGGAGCCTACGAGCAGTACTTC
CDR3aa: CSAEDGGAYEQYF

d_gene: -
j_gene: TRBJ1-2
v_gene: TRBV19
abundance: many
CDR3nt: TGTGCCAGTAGTATCCATCAGGAGGGCTACACCTTC
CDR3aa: CASSIHQEGYTF

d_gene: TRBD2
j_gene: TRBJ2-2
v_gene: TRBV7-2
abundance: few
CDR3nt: TGTGCCAGCAGCTTGGGACTAGCGCGCTCCTCCGGGGAGCTGTTTTTT
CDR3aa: CASSLGLARSSGELFF

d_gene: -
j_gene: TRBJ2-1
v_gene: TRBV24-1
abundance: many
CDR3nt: TGTGCCACCAGTAATGCCGGGACAAAATCCTACAATGAGCAGTTCTTC
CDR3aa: CATSNAGTKSYNEQFF

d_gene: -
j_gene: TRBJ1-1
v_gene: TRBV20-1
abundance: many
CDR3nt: TGCAGTGCTAGACCGTTGGGGCGGGAAGCTTTCTTT
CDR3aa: CSARPLGREAFF

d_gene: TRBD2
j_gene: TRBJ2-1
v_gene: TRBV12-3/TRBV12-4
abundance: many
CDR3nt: TGTGCCAGCAGTTGGGGACTAGGCGGCAGCTCCTACAATGAGCAGTTCTTC
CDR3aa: CASSWGLGGSSYNEQFF

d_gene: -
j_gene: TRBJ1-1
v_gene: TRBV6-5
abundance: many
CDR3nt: TGTGCCAGCAGTTACTCGATGAACACTGAAGCTTTCTTT
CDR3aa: CASSYSMNTEAFF

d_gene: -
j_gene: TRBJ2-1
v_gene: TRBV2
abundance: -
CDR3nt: TGTGCCAGCAGTATTGGTAGGGTAGCTGAGCAGTTCTTC
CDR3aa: CASSIGRVAEQFF

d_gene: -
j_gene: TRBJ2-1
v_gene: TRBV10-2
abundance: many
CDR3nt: TGCGCCAGCAGTGCCCTAGACTACTACAATGAGCAGTTCTTC
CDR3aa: CASSALDYYNEQFF

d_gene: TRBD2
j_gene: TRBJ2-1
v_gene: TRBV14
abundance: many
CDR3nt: TGTGCCAGCAGCTTAGCGGGGGGTCTGGTCTATGAGCAGTTCTTC
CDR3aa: CASSLAGGLVYEQFF

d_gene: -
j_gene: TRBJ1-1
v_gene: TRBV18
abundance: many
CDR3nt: TGTGCCAGCTCACTCGACAGGAAGAACACTGAAGCTTTCTTT
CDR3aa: CASSLDRKNTEAFF

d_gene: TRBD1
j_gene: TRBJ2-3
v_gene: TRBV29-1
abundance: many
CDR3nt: TGCAGCGTTGGGACAGGGTCAGATACGCAGTATTTT
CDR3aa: CSVGTGSDTQYF

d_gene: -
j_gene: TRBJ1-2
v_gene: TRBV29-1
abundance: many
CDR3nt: TGCAGCGTTGTCGACAGTAACTATGGCTACACCTTC
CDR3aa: CSVVDSNYGYTF

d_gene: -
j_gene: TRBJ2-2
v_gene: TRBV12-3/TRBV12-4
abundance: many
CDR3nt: TGTGCCAGCAGTAGGGACGGATACACCGGGGAGCTGTTTTTT
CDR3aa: CASSRDGYTGELFF

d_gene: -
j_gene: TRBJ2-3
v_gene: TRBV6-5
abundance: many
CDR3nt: TGTGCCAGCAGTTACTCCGGGGGAGATACGCAGTATTTT
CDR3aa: CASSYSGGDTQYF

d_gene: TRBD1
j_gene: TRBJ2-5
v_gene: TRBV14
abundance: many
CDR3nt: TGTGCCAGCAGCCCGATGCGCCTCAGGGGGCCCCTAGGAGAGACCCAGTACTTC
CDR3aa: CASSPMRLRGPLGETQYF

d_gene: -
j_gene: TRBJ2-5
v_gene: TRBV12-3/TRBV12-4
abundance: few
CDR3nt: TGTGCCAGCAGTGTCCGGGAGACCCAGTACTTC
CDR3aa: CASSVRETQYF

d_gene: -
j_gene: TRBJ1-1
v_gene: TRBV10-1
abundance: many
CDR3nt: TGCGCCAGCAGTGAAAGGTTGTACACTGAAGCTTTCTTT
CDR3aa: CASSERLYTEAFF

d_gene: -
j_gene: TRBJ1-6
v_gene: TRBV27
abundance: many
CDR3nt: TGTGCCAGCGCGTACGACAGGCTGAGCTCCTATAATTCACCCCTCCACTTT
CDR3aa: CASAYDRLSSYNSPLHF

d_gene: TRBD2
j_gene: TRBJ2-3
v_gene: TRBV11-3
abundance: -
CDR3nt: TGTGCCAGCAGCCCTGGGGGACTAGCGGGGCGCCGGGATACGCAGTATTTT
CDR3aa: CASSPGGLAGRRDTQYF

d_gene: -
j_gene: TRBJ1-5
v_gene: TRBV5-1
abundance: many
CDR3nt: TGCGCCAGCAGCTTGACGAATTCCTCTAGCAATCAGCCCCAGCATTTT
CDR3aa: CASSLTNSSSNQPQHF

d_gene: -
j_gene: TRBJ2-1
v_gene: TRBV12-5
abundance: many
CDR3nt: TGTGCTAGTGGTTTTTTGTGGCAGGGGAGCTACAATGAGCAGTTCTTC
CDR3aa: CASGFLWQGSYNEQFF

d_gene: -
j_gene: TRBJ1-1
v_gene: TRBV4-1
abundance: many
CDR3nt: TGCGCCAGCAGCCCCCTGGGAGGGAGGAAGAACACTGAAGCTTTCTTT
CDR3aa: CASSPLGGRKNTEAFF

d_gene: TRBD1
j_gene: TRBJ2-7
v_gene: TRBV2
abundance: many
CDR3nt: TGTGCCAGCCAGGGACAGGGGGCGGGTGAGCAGTACTTC
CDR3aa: CASQGQGAGEQYF

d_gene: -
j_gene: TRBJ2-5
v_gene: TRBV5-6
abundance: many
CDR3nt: TGTGCCAGCAGCTTGGCCGCGGAGACCCAGTACTTC
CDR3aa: CASSLAAETQYF

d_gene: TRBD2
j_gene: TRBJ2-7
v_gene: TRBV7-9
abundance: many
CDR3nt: TGTGCCAGCAGCTCCGCAGAGACTAGCGGGGGGGCCTACGAGCAGTACTTC
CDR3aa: CASSSAETSGGAYEQYF

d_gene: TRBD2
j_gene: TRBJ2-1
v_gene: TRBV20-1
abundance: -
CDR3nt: TGCAGTGCCCCCGGGACTAGCGGGAGGAGCTCCTACAATGAGCAGTTCTTC
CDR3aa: CSAPGTSGRSSYNEQFF

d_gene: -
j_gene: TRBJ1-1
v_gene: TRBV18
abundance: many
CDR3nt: TGTGCCAGCTCTTTCGAGAACACTGAAGCTTTCTTT
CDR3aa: CASSFENTEAFF

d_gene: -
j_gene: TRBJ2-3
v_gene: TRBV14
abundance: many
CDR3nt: TGTGCCAGCAGCCAAGATCGGGTAGCAGTCACAGATACGCAGTATTTT
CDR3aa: CASSQDRVAVTDTQYF

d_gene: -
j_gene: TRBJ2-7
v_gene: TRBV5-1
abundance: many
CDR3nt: TGCGCCAGCAGCATGGGGAGCACCGAGCAGTACTTC
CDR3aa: CASSMGSTEQYF

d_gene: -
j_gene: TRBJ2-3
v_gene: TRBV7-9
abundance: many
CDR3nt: TGTGCCAGCAGCTTAGCAGCGACTTCCACAGATACGCAGTATTTT
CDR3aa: CASSLAATSTDTQYF